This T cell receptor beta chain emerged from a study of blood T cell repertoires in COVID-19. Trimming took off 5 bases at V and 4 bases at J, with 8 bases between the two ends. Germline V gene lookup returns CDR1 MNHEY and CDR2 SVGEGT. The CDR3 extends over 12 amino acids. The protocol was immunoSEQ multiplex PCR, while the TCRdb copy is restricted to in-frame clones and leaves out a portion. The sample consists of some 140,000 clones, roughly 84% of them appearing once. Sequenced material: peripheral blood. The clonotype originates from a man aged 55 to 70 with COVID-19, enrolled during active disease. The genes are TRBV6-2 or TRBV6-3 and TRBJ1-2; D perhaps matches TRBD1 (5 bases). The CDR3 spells CASSPDSYGYTF. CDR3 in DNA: TGTGCCAGCAGTCCCGACAGCTATGGCTACACCTTC.